One sample yielded the 9 T cell receptor beta chains listed below, sequenced in a study of blood T cell repertoires in COVID-19. Libraries were prepared by immunoSEQ multiplex PCR; TCRdb keeps only in-frame clonotypes and omits some of them. The sample gives approximately 25,000 clones, approximately 74% of which show up once; about 7% is in the top ten. Sequencing was performed on peripheral blood. Every receptor here comes from a man over 45 with COVID-19, enrolled during active disease.

Here the CDR3 reads CASGTSGRFYEQYF. The CDR3 region has the DNA TGCGCCAGCGGGACTAGCGGGAGGTTTTACGAGCAGTACTTC. The chain is built from TRBV5-1 and TRBJ2-7, with 15 bases matching TRBD2. The CDR3 sequence is 14 residues long. The germline gives CDR1 SGHRS, CDR2 YFSETQ. Trimming removed 7 bases from V and 4 bases from J; junction bases left unmatched: 3. The full variable domain, in which reference TRBV5-1 and TRBJ2-7 provide the parts outside the CDR3, is KAGVTQTPRYLIKTRGQQVTLSCSPISGHRSVSWYQQTPGQGLQFLFEYFSETQRNKGNFPGRFSGRQFSNSRSEMNVSTLELGDSALYLCASGTSGRFYEQYFGPGTRLTVT.

The chain employs TRBV6-5 and TRBJ2-1; D is perhaps TRBD1 (6 bases). CDR1 is MNHEY, CDR2 SVGAGI, per germline. Deletions cut 7 bases from V and 3 bases from J, with 16 bases between. The CDR3 has 15 residues. The CDR3 is CASIPSRGNYNEQFF. In DNA form, the CDR3 reads TGTGCCAGCATTCCGAGCAGGGGAAACTACAATGAGCAGTTCTTC.

The V gene is TRBV5-1, the J gene TRBJ1-2, with 11 bases matching TRBD1. V dropped 3 bases and J dropped 8; count of bases not matched to a gene: 6. This CDR3 spans 14 amino acids. Germline CDR1 and CDR2: SGHRS and YFSETQ. The CDR3 sequence is CASSSGQGAEGYTF. In DNA, the CDR3 is TGCGCCAGCAGCTCAGGACAGGGGGCGGAAGGCTACACCTTC.

The V and J genes are TRBV28 and TRBJ2-7; the D is unclear. CDR1 and CDR2 from the germline V gene are MDHEN and SYDVKM. The CDR3 has 12 amino acids. Trimming stripped 5 bases from V and 0 bases from J, with 5 bases between. CDR3 sequence (DNA): TGTGCCAGCAGTACTAACTCCTACGAGCAGTACTTC. Its translation is CASSTNSYEQYF.

The rearrangement joins TRBV28 to TRBJ2-1; 8 bases are a match to TRBD2. The CDR3 covers 18 residues. The germline gives CDR1 MDHEN, CDR2 SYDVKM. The V and J ends lost 5 bases and 0 bases, in that order; junction bases with no gene match: 12. CDR3 region: CASSPSPGLGSSYNEQFF. The CDR3 nucleotides read TGTGCCAGCAGTCCATCGCCGGGACTAGGGAGCTCCTACAATGAGCAGTTCTTC.

The chain couples TRBV29-1 to TRBJ2-7; 8 bases fit TRBD1. The CDR3 is 13 residues long. The germline V gene encodes CDR1 SQVTM and CDR2 ANQGSEA. The V and J ends lost 3 bases and 5 bases, in that order; junction bases with no gene match: 6. CDR3 sequence reads: CSVDRTGLNEQYF. In nucleotides, the CDR3 is TGCAGCGTTGATAGGACAGGGTTGAACGAGCAGTACTTC.

This clone was seen more than once but under ten times. Other DNA sequences within the sample encode an identical CDR3. CDR3 residues: CASSQGQGASYEQYF. DNA of the CDR3: TGTGCCAGCAGCCAAGGACAGGGGGCTTCTTACGAGCAGTACTTC. The rearrangement uses TRBV5-6 and TRBJ2-7, with 11 bases fitting TRBD1. Germline V lookup: CDR1 SGHDT, CDR2 YYEEEE. This CDR3 spans 15 amino acids. V lost 4 bases and J lost 4; bases outside the gene matches: 7.

The gene calls are TRBV4-1 and TRBJ1-6; D remains unclear. Looked up from germline, CDR1 is MGHRA and CDR2 is YSYEKL. There are 15 residues in the CDR3. Trimming stripped 0 bases from V and 7 bases from J, with 10 bases between. Here the CDR3 DNA reads TGCGCCAGCAGCCAAGATCGGCGGGAAAATTCACCCCTCCACTTT. This translates into CASSQDRRENSPLHF.

This clone was found a few times. The V and J genes are TRBV19 and TRBJ1-4; D is perhaps TRBD1 (6 bases). The germline CDR1 and CDR2 sequences are LNHDA and SQIVND (reference sequence). V lost 2 bases, J lost 4 bases, and 11 bases lay in between. The CDR3 is 15 residues long. CDR3 region: CASSIPHRVNEKLFF. For the CDR3, the DNA is TGTGCCAGTAGTATACCCCACAGGGTTAATGAAAAACTGTTTTTT.